These 23 T cell receptor beta chains share one sample of origin, sequenced in a study of blood T cell repertoires in COVID-19. The data were produced by immunoSEQ multiplex PCR, yet TCRdb's version contains in-frame clones alone and is incomplete. The data contain more than 100,000 clones, roughly 90% of them singletons. Input material: peripheral blood. Receptors originate from a man aged 65 to 85 with active COVID-19.

This sequence joins TRBV27 and TRBJ2-5, with 12 bases lining up with TRBD2. V trimming: 5 bases; J trimming: 5 bases; junction bases outside the gene matches: 6. CDR1 and CDR2 from the germline V gene are MNHEY and SMNVEV (reference sequence). The CDR3 spans 15 residues. CDR3 DNA sequence: TGTGCCAGCAGTCCTCTAGCGGGAGGGGTGGAGACCCAGTACTTC. Amino acid sequence: CASSPLAGGVETQYF.

J is TRBJ2-5 and V is TRBV18; a possible D gene is TRBD1 (7 bases). Trimming removed 2 bases at V and 4 bases at J, with 14 bases between. The length of the CDR3 is 15 residues. Germline CDR1 is KGHSH and CDR2 is LQKENI. The CDR3 reads CASSPVTGRGETQYF. The DNA for the CDR3 is TGTGCCAGCTCACCAGTGACAGGGCGGGGAGAGACCCAGTACTTC.

The gene calls are TRBV9 and TRBJ2-1; 11 bases fit TRBD2. CDR3 length: 15 residues. Trimming cost V 4 bases and J 3 bases; bases outside gene matches: 3. Germline V CDR1 and CDR2: SGDLS, YYNGEE. The CDR3 here is CASSLGLADYNEQFF. In DNA form, the CDR3 reads TGTGCCAGCAGCTTGGGACTAGCGGACTACAATGAGCAGTTCTTC.

With regard to this clone: In the same sample, other DNA sequences code for this CDR3. The V gene is TRBV7-2, the J gene TRBJ2-3; 9 nucleotides align to TRBD2. Germline V CDR1 and CDR2: SGHTA, FQGNSA. With V trimmed by 5 bases and J by 1 base, 4 bases remained unmatched. This CDR3 has 15 amino acids. The DNA for the CDR3 is TGTGCCAGCAGCCCCTGGACTAGCGGCACAGATACGCAGTATTTT. It encodes CASSPWTSGTDTQYF.

The CDR3 loop is CASRLGQTTQGWETQYF. The DNA of the CDR3 is TGTGCCAGCAGGTTGGGCCAAACCACACAGGGCTGGGAGACCCAGTACTTC. J is TRBJ2-5 and V is TRBV2; TRBD1 might be the D (6 bases). Germline V CDR1 and CDR2: SNHLY, FYNNEI. Trimming cost V 6 bases and J 5 bases, with 25 bases left between them. CDR3 length equals 17 residues.

The chain couples TRBV6-1 to TRBJ2-7, with TRBD2 matching 8 bases. CDR3 size: 14 residues. Germline CDR1 reads MNHNS; CDR2 reads SASEGT. With V trimmed by 2 bases and J by 6 bases, 6 bases remained unmatched. The CDR3 DNA sequence: TGTGCCAGCAGTGAACTAGCGGGTAGGGGCGAGCAGTACTTC. It codes for CASSELAGRGEQYF.

The chain has TRBV7-2 and TRBJ2-3; D unclear. Germline V lookup: CDR1 SGHTA, CDR2 FQGNSA. The V end lost 5 bases, the J end lost 6 bases, and 15 bases lay between the germline ends. This CDR3 is built from 14 residues. The DNA for the CDR3 is TGTGCCAGCAGCGCTTACTCTGCGGCCGATACGCAGTATTTT. Its protein is CASSAYSAADTQYF.

V gene TRBV4-1 combines with J gene TRBJ1-2; maybe TRBD1 (6 bases). The V end was cut by 4 bases, the J end by 3 bases, with 12 bases between. This CDR3 is built from 14 residues. The germline gives CDR1 MGHRA, CDR2 YSYEKL. CDR3 nucleotides: TGCGCCAGCAGCCCAGTAGAGGGGGACTATGGCTACACCTTC. Translated, it gives CASSPVEGDYGYTF.

This chain links TRBV30 with TRBJ1-4; weak D call: TRBD1 (5 bases). The ends were cut back, 3 bases at V and 4 bases at J, with 6 bases in the middle. The CDR3 is 12 amino acids. Looked up from germline, CDR1 is GTSNPN and CDR2 is SVGIG (reference sequence). Written as DNA, the CDR3 is TGTGCCTGGAGGCAGGGTAATGAAAAACTGTTTTTT. Translated: CAWRQGNEKLFF.

This clone was seen a handful of times. The gene calls are TRBV5-1 and TRBJ2-7, with TRBD2 identical over 13 bases. The trim removed 6 bases at V and 6 bases at J, leaving 6 bases unmatched. The CDR3 length is 14 residues. Germline V gives CDR1 SGHRS, CDR2 YFSETQ. This CDR3 is CASKPGLAGLEQYF. CDR3 sequence (DNA): TGCGCCAGCAAACCGGGACTAGCGGGACTCGAGCAGTACTTC.

The chain has TRBV4-2 and TRBJ2-3; 10 positions agree with TRBD2. Trimming took 4 bases from V and 0 from J; bases not matched to a gene: 16. CDR3 length equals 20 residues. Germline-derived CDR1 and CDR2 are LGHNA and YNFKEQ. The DNA of the CDR3 is TGTGCCAGCAGCCCCCTGAGGCAGGGGGAGACTAGCGGGAGCACAGATACGCAGTATTTT. It specifies CASSPLRQGETSGSTDTQYF.

This clone was counted once. The V call is TRBV2, the J call TRBJ2-5; 7 bases align to TRBD2. Germline CDR1 SNHLY, CDR2 FYNNEI. V shed 5 bases and J 3 bases; nucleotides not matched to a gene: 9. The CDR3 runs to 15 residues. The CDR3: CASSPWGGGEETQYF. The CDR3 nucleotides are TGTGCCAGCAGTCCCTGGGGGGGAGGAGAAGAGACCCAGTACTTC.

This chain connects TRBV27 to TRBJ2-2; D is ambiguous. The V end was cut by 2 bases, the J end by 5 bases, with 6 bases between. In germline, CDR1 is MNHEY, CDR2 SMNVEV (reference sequence). The CDR3 spans 13 residues. CDR3 nucleotide sequence: TGTGCCAGCAGTTTAACCCTAACCGGGGAGCTGTTTTTT. Amino acid sequence: CASSLTLTGELFF.

The CDR3: CASTGGPGGYNEQFF. CDR3 nucleotide sequence: TGTGCCAGCACGGGGGGCCCGGGAGGCTACAATGAGCAGTTCTTC. The V gene is TRBV9, the J gene TRBJ2-1; tentatively, D is TRBD2 (7 bases). Germline-derived CDR1 and CDR2 are SGDLS and YYNGEE. CDR3 length: 15 amino acids. Trimming pared 6 bases from V and 3 bases from J, leaving 16 bases between.

The rearrangement uses TRBV27 and TRBJ2-7, with 10 bases identical to TRBD2. V shed 7 bases, J shed 6 bases, and the junction held 12 bases outside the gene matches. CDR3 size: 15 residues. From germline, CDR1 is MNHEY and CDR2 SMNVEV (reference sequence). The CDR3 loop reads CASTRAGGPRREQYF. In DNA, the CDR3 is TGTGCCAGCACTAGAGCGGGAGGGCCCCGTCGCGAGCAGTACTTC.

The chain joins TRBV18 to TRBJ2-2; 10 nucleotides line up with TRBD1. The length of the CDR3 is 16 residues. Germline V gives CDR1 KGHSH, CDR2 LQKENI. The ends lost 3 bases at V and 4 bases at J; junction bases unmatched: 5. The CDR3 reads CASSPEGTGVTGELFF. CDR3 sequence (DNA): TGTGCCAGCTCACCCGAGGGGACAGGGGTCACCGGGGAGCTGTTTTTT.

CDR3 amino acids: CASSPGGRGKAFF. DNA of the CDR3: TGTGCCAGCAGCCCCGGGGGGAGGGGGAAAGCTTTCTTT. The chain carries TRBV3-1 (or the pseudogene TRBV3-2) and TRBJ1-1, with D possibly matching TRBD1 (6 bases). The V gene's germline CDR1 is LGHDT and CDR2 YNNKEL (reference sequence). The ends were cut back, 4 bases at V and 9 bases at J, with 15 bases in the middle. CDR3 length: 13 residues.

The chain combines TRBV5-1 with TRBJ2-2; 7 bases agree with TRBD1. Germline loops: CDR1 SGHRS, CDR2 YFSETQ. The CDR3 covers 15 residues. The junction had 1 base not matched to a gene; V was cut back by 0 bases and J by 2 bases. Here the CDR3 reads CASSLGGGNTGELFF. The CDR3 coding sequence is TGCGCCAGCAGCTTGGGAGGGGGCAACACCGGGGAGCTGTTTTTT.

The chain employs TRBV30 and TRBJ2-7, with a weak D call TRBD1 (6 bases). There are 13 residues in the CDR3. V was pared by 3 bases and J by 2 bases, with 11 bases between. Germline lookup yields CDR1 GTSNPN and CDR2 SVGIG (reference sequence). CDR3 bases: TGTGCCTGGAGCGAGACAGGTCCCTACGAGCAGTACTTC. Encoded protein: CAWSETGPYEQYF.

This clone was counted once. The junction does not match germline at one end; this may be a read error. This chain connects TRBV7-7 to TRBJ2-2; 10 bases are a match to TRBD2. The CDR3 totals 15 residues. Germline CDR1 is SSHAT and CDR2 is FNYEAQ (reference sequence). The CDR3 loop reads CASSSGLALGGELFF. CDR3 DNA: TGTGCTAGCAGCTCGGGACTAGCGTTGGGCGGGGAGCTGTTTTTT.

J is TRBJ2-1 and V is TRBV7-2, with D possibly matching TRBD2 (6 bases). The V end lost 2 bases, the J end lost 8 bases, and 10 bases lay between the germline ends. The CDR3 sequence is 13 residues long. CDR1 is SGHTA and CDR2 is FQGNSA in the germline V gene. This CDR3 reads CASSLLPSDEQFF. The DNA of the CDR3 is TGTGCCAGCAGCTTATTGCCTAGCGATGAGCAGTTCTTC.

J is TRBJ2-7 and V is TRBV24-1; 10 bases match TRBD1. The CDR3 has 15 residues. Germline V gene lookup returns CDR1 KGHDR and CDR2 SFDVKD. J was trimmed by 3 bases and V by 5 bases; bases with no gene match: 6. The CDR3 region has the DNA TGTGCCACCAGTGCCACCGGGACAGGGGTCTACGAGCAGTACTTC. The encoded protein is CATSATGTGVYEQYF.

V is TRBV5-6 and J is TRBJ2-3; possibly TRBD1 for D (6 bases). This CDR3 is built from 16 residues. The germline V and J ends were trimmed by 2 bases and 7 bases, with 20 bases remaining between them. Germline assignment: CDR1 SGHDT and CDR2 YYEEEE. The CDR3 loop reads CASSFWGPREGYTQYF. The CDR3 region has the DNA TGTGCCAGCAGCTTTTGGGGGCCTCGGGAAGGGTATACGCAGTATTTT.